The 2 T cell receptor beta chains in this list originate from one sample, sequenced in a study of shared clonotypes between healthy human individuals. Assay used: immunoSEQ multiplex PCR; TCRdb lists only in-frame clones, some missing. The top ten hold around 0.4% of the sample, which has 2 million to 3 million clones, 93% seen once. Specimen: naive CD4+ T cells from PBMCs. The subset denotes: CD45RA+ positively selected. These receptor sequences come from a man aged 18 to 35 in good health. Some clones in this sample may be carry-over from other donors' samples.

V usage is TRBV28 and J usage is TRBJ2-5, with 11 bases lining up with TRBD2. CDR3 length: 15 amino acids. Germline trimming cut 2 bases from V and 4 bases from J; bases unmatched to any gene: 3. The germline V gene encodes CDR1 MDHEN and CDR2 SYDVKM. The CDR3 reads CASSLQGTSGETQYF. Written as DNA, the CDR3 is TGTGCCAGCAGTTTACAAGGGACTAGCGGAGAGACCCAGTACTTC.

The chain recombines TRBV7-8 with TRBJ2-3, with D possibly matching TRBD2 (5 bases). The CDR3 has 17 amino acids. Germline values: CDR1 SGHVS, CDR2 FQNEAQ. Trimming took 5 bases from V and 2 from J, leaving 20 bases between them. The CDR3 DNA is TGTGCCAGCAGCCCTTTAACTAGACTCATTACCACAGATACGCAGTATTTT. This encodes CASSPLTRLITTDTQYF.